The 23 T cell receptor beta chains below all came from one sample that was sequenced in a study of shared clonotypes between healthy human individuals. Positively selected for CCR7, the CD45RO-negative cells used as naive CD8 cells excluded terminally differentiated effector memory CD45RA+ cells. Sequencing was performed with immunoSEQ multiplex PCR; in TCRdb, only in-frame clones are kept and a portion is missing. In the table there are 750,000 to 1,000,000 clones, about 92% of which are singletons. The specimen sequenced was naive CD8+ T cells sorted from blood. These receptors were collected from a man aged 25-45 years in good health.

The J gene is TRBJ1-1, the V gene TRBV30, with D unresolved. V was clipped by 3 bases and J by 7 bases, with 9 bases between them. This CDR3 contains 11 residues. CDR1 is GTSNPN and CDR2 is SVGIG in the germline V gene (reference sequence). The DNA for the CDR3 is TGTGCCTGGAGGGATGCGGTTGAAGCTTTCTTT. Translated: CAWRDAVEAFF.

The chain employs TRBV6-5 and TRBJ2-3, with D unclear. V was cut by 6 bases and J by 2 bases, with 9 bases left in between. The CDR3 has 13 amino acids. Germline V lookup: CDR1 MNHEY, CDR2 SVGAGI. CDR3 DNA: TGTGCCAGCAGCCTCGAATACACAGATACGCAGTATTTT. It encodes CASSLEYTDTQYF.

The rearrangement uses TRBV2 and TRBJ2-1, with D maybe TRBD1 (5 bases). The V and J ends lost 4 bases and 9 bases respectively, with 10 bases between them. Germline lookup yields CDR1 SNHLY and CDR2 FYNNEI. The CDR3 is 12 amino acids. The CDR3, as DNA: TGTGCCAGCAGTGGTTCTAGGGGTGAGCAGTTCTTC. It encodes CASSGSRGEQFF.

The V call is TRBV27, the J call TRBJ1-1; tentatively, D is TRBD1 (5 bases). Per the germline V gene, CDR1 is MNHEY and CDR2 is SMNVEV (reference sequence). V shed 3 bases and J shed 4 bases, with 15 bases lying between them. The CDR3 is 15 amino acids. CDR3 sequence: CASSFRGSGGTEAFF. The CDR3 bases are TGTGCCAGCAGTTTCCGGGGCAGTGGTGGCACTGAAGCTTTCTTT.

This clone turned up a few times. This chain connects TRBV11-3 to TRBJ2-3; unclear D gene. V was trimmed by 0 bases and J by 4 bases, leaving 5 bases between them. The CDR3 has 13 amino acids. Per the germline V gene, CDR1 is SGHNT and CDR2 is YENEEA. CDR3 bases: TGTGCCAGCAGCTTAGATTGGGCAGATACGCAGTATTTT. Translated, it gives CASSLDWADTQYF.

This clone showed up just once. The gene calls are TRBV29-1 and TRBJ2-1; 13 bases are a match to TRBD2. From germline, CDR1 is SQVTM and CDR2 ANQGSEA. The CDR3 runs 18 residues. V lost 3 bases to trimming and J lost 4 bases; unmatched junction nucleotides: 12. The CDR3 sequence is CSVDGTSGIRDFYNEQFF. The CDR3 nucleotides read TGCAGCGTTGACGGGACTAGCGGGATTCGGGACTTTTACAATGAGCAGTTCTTC.

CDR3 loop: CSVEYSNYGYTF. The CDR3 bases are TGCAGCGTTGAGTATTCTAACTATGGCTACACCTTC. V gene TRBV29-1 combines with J gene TRBJ1-2; no firm D call. Germline CDR1 and CDR2: SQVTM and ANQGSEA. The CDR3 length is 12 residues. V was cut by 3 bases and J by 0 bases, with 5 bases left in between.

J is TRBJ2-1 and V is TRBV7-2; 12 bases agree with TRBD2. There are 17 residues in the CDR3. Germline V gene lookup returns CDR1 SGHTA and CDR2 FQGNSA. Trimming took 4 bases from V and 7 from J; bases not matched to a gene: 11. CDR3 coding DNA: TGTGCCAGCAGCTCCTTATGGGCGACTAGCGGGAGTAATGAGCAGTTCTTC. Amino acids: CASSSLWATSGSNEQFF.

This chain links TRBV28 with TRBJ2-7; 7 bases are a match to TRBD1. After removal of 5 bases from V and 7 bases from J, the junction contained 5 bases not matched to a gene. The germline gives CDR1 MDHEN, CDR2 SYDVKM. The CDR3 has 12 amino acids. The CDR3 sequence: CASSDRVSEQYF. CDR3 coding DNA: TGTGCCAGCAGTGACAGGGTGAGTGAGCAGTACTTC.

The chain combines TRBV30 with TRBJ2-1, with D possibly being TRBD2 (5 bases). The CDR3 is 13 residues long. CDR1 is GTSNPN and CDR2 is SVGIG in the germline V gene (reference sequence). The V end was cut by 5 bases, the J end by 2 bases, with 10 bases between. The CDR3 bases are TGTGCCTGGTTAAAGCGGACCTACAATGAGCAGTTCTTC. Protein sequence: CAWLKRTYNEQFF.

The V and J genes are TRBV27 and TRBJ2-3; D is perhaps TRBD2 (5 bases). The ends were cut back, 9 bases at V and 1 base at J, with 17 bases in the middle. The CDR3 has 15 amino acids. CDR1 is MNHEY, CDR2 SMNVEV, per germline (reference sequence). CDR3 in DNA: TGTGCCAGTACTGAATGGGGAGATGGCACAGATACGCAGTATTTT. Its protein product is CASTEWGDGTDTQYF.

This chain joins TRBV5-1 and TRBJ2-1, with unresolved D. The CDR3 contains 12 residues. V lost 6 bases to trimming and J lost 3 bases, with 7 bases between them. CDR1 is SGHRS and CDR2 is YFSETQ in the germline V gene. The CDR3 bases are TGCGCCAGCAATGAGGACTACAATGAGCAGTTCTTC. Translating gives CASNEDYNEQFF.

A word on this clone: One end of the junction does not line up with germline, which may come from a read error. CDR3 nucleotide sequence: TGTGCTAGCAGCTTAAACCCCACCACCGGGGAGCTGTTTTTT. Translating it yields CASSLNPTTGELFF. This rearrangement joins TRBV7-7 to TRBJ2-2; D is uncertain. The CDR3 contains 14 residues. Germline CDR1 SSHAT, CDR2 FNYEAQ (reference sequence).

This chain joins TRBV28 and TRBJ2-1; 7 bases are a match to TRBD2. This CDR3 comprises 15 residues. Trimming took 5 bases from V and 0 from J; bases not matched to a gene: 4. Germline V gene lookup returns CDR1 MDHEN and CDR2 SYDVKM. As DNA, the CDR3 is TGTGCCAGCAGTATACCGGGAGGCTCCTACAATGAGCAGTTCTTC. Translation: CASSIPGGSYNEQFF.

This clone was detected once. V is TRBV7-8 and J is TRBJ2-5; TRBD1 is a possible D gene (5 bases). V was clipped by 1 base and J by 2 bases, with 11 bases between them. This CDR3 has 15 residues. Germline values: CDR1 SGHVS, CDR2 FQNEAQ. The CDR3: CASSLDKGWQETQYF. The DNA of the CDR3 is TGTGCCAGCAGCTTAGATAAGGGGTGGCAAGAGACCCAGTACTTC.

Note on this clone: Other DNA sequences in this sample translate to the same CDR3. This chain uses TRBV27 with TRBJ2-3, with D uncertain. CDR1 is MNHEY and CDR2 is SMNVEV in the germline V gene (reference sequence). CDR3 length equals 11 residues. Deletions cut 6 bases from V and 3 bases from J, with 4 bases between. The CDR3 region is CASSQTDTQYF. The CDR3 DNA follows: TGTGCCAGCAGCCAAACAGATACGCAGTATTTT.

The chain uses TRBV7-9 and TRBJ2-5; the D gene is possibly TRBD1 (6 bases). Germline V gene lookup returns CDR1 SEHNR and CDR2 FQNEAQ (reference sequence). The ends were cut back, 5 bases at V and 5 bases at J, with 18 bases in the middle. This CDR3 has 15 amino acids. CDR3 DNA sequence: TGTGCCAGCAGCCCCAGGGGTGGAGATCCGGAGACCCAGTACTTC. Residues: CASSPRGGDPETQYF.

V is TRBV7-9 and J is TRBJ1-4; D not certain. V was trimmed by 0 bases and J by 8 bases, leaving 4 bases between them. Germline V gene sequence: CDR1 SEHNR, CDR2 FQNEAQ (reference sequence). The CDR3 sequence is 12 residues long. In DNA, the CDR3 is TGTGCCAGCAGCTTAGCTCACGAAAAACTGTTTTTT. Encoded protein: CASSLAHEKLFF.

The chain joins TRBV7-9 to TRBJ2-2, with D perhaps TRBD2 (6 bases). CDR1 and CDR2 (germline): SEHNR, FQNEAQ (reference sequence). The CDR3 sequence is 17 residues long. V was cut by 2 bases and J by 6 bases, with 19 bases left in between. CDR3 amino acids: CASSLPPSVRAPGELFF. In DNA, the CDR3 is TGTGCCAGCAGCTTACCCCCTAGCGTCCGGGCTCCCGGGGAGCTGTTTTTT. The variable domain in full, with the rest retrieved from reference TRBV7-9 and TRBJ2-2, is DTGVSQNPRHKITKRGQNVTFRCDPISEHNRLYWYRQTLGQGPEFLTYFQNEAQLEKSRLLSDRFSAERPKGSFSTLEIQRTEQGDSAMYLCASSLPPSVRAPGELFFGEGSRLTVL.

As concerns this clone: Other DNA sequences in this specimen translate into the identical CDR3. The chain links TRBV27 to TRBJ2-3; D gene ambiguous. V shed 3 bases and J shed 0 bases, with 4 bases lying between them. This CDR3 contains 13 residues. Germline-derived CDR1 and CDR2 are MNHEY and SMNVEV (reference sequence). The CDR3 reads CASSFWSTDTQYF. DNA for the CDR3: TGTGCCAGCAGTTTTTGGAGCACAGATACGCAGTATTTT.

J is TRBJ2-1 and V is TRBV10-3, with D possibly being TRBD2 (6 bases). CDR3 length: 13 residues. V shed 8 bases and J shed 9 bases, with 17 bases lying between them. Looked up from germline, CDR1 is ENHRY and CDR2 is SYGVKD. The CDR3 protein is CAIDSGEVPEQFF. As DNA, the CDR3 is TGTGCCATCGACTCGGGAGAGGTTCCTGAGCAGTTCTTC.

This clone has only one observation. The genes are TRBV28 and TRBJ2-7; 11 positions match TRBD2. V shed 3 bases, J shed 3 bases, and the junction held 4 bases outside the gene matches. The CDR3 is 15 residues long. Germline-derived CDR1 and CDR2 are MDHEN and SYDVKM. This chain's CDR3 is CASSLMTSGIYEQYF. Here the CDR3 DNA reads TGTGCCAGCAGTTTGATGACTAGCGGGATCTACGAGCAGTACTTC. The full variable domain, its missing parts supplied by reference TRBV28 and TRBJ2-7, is DVKVTQSSRYLVKRTGEKVFLECVQDMDHENMFWYRQDPGLGLRLIYFSYDVKMKEKGDIPEGYSVSREKKERFSLILESASTNQTSMYLCASSLMTSGIYEQYFGPGTRLTVT.

This chain's CDR3 is CASSFWDRGYEQYF. CDR3 nucleotide sequence: TGTGCCAGCAGCTTTTGGGACAGGGGCTACGAGCAGTACTTC. The genes are TRBV5-5 and TRBJ2-7; 10 nucleotides match TRBD1. V gave up 2 bases and J gave up 3 bases; unmatched junction bases: 2. This CDR3 is built from 14 residues. Germline V CDR1 and CDR2: SGHKS, YYEKEE (reference sequence).